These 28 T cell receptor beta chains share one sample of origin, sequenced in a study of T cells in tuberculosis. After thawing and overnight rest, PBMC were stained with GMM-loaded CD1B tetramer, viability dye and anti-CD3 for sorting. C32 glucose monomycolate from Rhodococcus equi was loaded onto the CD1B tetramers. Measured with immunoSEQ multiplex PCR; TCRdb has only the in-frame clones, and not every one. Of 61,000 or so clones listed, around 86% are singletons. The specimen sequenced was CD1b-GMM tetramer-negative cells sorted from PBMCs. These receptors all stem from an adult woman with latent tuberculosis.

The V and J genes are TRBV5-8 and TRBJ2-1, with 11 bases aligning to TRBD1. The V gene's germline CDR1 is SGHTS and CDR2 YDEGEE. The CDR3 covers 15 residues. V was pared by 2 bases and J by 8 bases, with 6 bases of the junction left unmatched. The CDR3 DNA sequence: TGTGCCAGCAGCTTCGGACAGGGGGCTTTGGATGAGCAGTTCTTC. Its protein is CASSFGQGALDEQFF.

In DNA form, the CDR3 reads TGTGCCAGCAGCTTAGCGGGAGGAGTAGATACGCAGTATTTT. The encoded protein is CASSLAGGVDTQYF. The rearrangement links TRBV28 to TRBJ2-3; 10 positions match TRBD2. This CDR3 has 14 residues. Trimming took 6 bases from V and 5 from J; bases not matched to a gene: 5. Germline V gene lookup returns CDR1 MDHEN and CDR2 SYDVKM. Full variable domain (missing parts from reference TRBV28 and TRBJ2-3): DVKVTQSSRYLVKRTGEKVFLECVQDMDHENMFWYRQDPGLGLRLIYFSYDVKMKEKGDIPEGYSVSREKKERFSLILESASTNQTSMYLCASSLAGGVDTQYFGPGTRLTVL.

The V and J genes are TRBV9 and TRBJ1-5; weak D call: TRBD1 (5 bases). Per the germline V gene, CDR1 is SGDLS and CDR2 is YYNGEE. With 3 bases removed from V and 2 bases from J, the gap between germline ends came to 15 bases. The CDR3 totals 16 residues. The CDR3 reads CASSAGGGTGNQPQHF. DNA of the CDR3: TGTGCCAGCAGCGCCGGCGGAGGGACGGGCAATCAGCCCCAGCATTTT.

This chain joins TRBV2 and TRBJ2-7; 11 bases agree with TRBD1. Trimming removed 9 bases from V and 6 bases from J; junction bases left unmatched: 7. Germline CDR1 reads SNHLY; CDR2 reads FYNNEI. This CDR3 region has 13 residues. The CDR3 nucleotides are TGTGCCAGTACCGGGACAGGGGGTCTCGAGCAGTACTTC. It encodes CASTGTGGLEQYF. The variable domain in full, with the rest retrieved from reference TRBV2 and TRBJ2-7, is EPEVTQTPSHQVTQMGQEVILRCVPISNHLYFYWYRQILGQKVEFLVSFYNNEISEKSEIFDDQFSVERPDGSNFTLKIRSTKLEDSAMYFCASTGTGGLEQYFGPGTRLTVT.

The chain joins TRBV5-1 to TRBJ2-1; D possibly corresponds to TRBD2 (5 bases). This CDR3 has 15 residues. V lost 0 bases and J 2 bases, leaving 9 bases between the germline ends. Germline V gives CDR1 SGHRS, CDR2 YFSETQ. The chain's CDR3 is CASSLEPGTYNEQFF. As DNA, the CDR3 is TGCGCCAGCAGCTTGGAACCGGGGACCTACAATGAGCAGTTCTTC.

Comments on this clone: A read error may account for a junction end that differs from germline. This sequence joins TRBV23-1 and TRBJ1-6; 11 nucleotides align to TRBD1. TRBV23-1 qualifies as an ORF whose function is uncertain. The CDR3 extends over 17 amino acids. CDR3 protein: CVSSQNRGDRGDSPLHF. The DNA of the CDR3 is TGCGTCAGCAGTCAAAACCGGGGGGACAGGGGGGATTCACCCCTCCACTTT.

CDR3 in amino acids: CASSQDFSGADTQYF. CDR3 bases: TGTGCCAGCAGCCAAGATTTCAGCGGTGCAGATACGCAGTATTTT. J is TRBJ2-3 and V is TRBV14, with a weak D call TRBD2 (5 bases). The length of the CDR3 is 15 residues. Germline values: CDR1 SGHDN, CDR2 FVKESK. The ends were cut back, 0 bases at V and 4 bases at J, with 11 bases in the middle.

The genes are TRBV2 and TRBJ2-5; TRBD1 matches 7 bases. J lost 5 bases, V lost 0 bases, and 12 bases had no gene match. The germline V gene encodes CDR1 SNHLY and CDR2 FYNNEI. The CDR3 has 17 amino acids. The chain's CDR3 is CASSEALRRGLKETQYF. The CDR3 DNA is TGTGCCAGCAGTGAAGCGCTTCGAAGGGGGCTGAAGGAGACCCAGTACTTC.

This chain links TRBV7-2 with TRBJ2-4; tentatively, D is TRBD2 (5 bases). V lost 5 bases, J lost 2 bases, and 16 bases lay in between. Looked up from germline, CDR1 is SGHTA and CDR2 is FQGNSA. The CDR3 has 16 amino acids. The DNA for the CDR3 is TGTGCCAGCAGCCCTTCGGAGAGGGCGCCCAAAAACATTCAGTACTTC. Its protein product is CASSPSERAPKNIQYF.

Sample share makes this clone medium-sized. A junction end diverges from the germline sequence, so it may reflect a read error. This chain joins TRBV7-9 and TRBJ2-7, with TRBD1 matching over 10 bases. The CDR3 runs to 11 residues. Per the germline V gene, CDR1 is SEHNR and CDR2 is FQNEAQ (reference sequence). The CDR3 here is CASSLGQGLFF. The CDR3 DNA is TGTGCCAGCAGCTTGGGACAGGGGCTGTTCTTC. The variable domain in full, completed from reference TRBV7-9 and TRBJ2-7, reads DTGVSQNPRHKITKRGQNVTFRCDPISEHNRLYWYRQTLGQGPEFLTYFQNEAQLEKSRLLSDRFSAERPKGSFSTLEIQRTEQGDSAMYLCASSLGQGLFFGPGTRLTVT.

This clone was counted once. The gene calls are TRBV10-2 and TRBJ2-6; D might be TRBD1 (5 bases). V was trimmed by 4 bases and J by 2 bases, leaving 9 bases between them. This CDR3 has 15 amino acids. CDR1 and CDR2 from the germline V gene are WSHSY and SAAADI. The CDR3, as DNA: TGCGCCAGCAGTGTCTCACAGGCTGGGGCCAACGTCCTGACTTTC. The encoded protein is CASSVSQAGANVLTF.

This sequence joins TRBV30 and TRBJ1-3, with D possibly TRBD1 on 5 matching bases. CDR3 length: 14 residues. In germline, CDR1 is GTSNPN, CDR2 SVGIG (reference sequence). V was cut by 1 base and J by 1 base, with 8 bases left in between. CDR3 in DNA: TGTGCCTGGAGTGGTGGACATTCTGGAAACACCATATATTTT. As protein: CAWSGGHSGNTIYF.

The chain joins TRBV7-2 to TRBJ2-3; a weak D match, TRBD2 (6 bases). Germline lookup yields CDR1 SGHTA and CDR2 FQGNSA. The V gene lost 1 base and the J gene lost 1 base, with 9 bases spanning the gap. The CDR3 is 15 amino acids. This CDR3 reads CASSLVGGGTDTQYF. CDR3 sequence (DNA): TGTGCCAGCAGCTTAGTTGGAGGGGGCACAGATACGCAGTATTTT.

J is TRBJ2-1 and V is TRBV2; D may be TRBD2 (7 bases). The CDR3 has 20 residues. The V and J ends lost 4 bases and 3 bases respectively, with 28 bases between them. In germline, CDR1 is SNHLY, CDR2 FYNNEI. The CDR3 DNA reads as TGTGCCAGCAGTGTAAGGGCGGGGGAACAGGGACTTACGATCTACAATGAGCAGTTCTTC. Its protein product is CASSVRAGEQGLTIYNEQFF.

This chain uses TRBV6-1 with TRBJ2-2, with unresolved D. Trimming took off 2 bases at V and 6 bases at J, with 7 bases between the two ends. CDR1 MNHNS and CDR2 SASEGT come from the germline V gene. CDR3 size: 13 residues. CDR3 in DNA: TGTGCCAGCAGTGAATTGGTAGCCGGGGAGCTGTTTTTT. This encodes CASSELVAGELFF.

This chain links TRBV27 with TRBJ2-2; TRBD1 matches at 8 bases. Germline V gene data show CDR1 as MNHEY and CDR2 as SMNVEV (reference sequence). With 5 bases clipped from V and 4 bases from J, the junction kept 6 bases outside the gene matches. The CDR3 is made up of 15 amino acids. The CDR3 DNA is TGTGCCAGCAGTCGGACAGGGTGGGTCACCGGGGAGCTGTTTTTT. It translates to CASSRTGWVTGELFF.

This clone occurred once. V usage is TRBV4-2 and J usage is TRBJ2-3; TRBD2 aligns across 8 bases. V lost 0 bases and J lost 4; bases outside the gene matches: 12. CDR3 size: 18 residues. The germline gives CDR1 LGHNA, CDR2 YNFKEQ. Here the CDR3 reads CASSQDRLATNPPDTQYF. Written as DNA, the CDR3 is TGTGCCAGCAGCCAAGATCGACTAGCGACTAATCCCCCAGATACGCAGTATTTT.

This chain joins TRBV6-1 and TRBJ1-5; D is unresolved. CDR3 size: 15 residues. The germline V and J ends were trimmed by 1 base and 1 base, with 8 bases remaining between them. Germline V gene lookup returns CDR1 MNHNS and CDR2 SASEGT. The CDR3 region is CASSEVRGSNQPQHF. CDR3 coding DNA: TGTGCCAGCAGTGAAGTTAGAGGGAGCAATCAGCCCCAGCATTTT.

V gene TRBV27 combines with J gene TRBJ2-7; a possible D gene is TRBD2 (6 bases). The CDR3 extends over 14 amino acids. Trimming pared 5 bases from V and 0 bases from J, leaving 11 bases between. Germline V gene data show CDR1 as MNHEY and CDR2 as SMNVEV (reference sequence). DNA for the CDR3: TGTGCCAGCAGTCCCCGGGGGAGCTCCTACGAGCAGTACTTC. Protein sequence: CASSPRGSSYEQYF.

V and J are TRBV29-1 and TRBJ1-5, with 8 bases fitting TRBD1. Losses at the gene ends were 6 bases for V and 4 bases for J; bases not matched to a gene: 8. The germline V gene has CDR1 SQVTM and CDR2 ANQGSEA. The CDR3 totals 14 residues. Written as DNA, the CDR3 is TGCAGCGTCCGCGGGACAGGCAAAAATCAGCCCCAGCATTTT. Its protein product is CSVRGTGKNQPQHF.

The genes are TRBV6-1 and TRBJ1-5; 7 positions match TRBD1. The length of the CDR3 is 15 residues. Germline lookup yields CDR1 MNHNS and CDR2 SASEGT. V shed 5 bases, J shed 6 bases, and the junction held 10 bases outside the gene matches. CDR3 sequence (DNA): TGTGCCAGCAGTCCTTTAGTTACAGGGGTTCAGCCCCAGCATTTT. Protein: CASSPLVTGVQPQHF.

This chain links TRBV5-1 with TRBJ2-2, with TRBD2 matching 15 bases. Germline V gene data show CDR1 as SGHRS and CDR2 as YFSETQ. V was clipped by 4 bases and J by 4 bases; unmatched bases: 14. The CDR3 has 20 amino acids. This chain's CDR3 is CASSLGRGLAGGRGTGELFF. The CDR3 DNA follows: TGCGCCAGCAGCCTGGGGAGAGGACTAGCGGGAGGGCGCGGCACCGGGGAGCTGTTTTTT.

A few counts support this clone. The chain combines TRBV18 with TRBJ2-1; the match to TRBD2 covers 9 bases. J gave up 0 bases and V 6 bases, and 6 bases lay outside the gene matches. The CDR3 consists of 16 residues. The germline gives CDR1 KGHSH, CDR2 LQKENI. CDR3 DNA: TGTGCCAGCTCGCAAAGACTAGCGGACTCCTACAATGAGCAGTTCTTC. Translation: CASSQRLADSYNEQFF.

CDR3 nucleotides: TGTGCCAGCAGCTTGATGGGGGCCCCCCCGGGAGATACGCAGTATTTT. Protein: CASSLMGAPPGDTQYF. This rearrangement joins TRBV5-4 to TRBJ2-3, with D possibly being TRBD1 (6 bases). Germline V gives CDR1 SGHNT, CDR2 YYREEE (reference sequence). The CDR3 is made up of 16 amino acids. Trimming shortened V by 1 base and J by 5 bases, and 17 bases separated the two germline ends.

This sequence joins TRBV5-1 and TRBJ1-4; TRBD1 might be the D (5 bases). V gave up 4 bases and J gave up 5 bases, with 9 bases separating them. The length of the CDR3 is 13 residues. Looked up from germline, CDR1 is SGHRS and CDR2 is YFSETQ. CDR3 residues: CASSRGLNEKLFF. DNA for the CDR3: TGCGCCAGCAGCAGGGGCTTAAATGAAAAACTGTTTTTT.

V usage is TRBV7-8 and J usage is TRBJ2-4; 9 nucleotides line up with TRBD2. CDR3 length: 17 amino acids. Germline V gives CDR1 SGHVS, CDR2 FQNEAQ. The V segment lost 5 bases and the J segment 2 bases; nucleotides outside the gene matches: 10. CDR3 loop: CASSLGASGTTKNIQYF. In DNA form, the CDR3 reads TGTGCCAGCAGCCTCGGGGCTAGCGGGACAACCAAAAACATTCAGTACTTC. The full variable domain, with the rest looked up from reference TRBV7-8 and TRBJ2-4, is GAGVSQSPRYKVAKRGQDVALRCDPISGHVSLFWYQQALGQGPEFLTYFQNEAQLDKSGLPSDRFFAERPEGSVSTLKIQRTQQEDSAVYLCASSLGASGTTKNIQYFGAGTRLSVL.

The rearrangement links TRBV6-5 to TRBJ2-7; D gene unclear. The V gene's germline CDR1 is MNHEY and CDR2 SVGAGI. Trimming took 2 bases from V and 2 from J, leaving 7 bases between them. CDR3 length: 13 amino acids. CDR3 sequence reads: CASSYGNPYEQYF. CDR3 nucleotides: TGTGCCAGCAGTTACGGCAATCCCTACGAGCAGTACTTC.

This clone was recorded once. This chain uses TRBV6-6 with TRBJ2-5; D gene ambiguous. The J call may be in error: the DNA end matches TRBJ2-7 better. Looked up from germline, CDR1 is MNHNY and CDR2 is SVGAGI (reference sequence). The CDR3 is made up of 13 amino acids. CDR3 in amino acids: CASSNTASYEQYF. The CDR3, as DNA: TGTGCCAGCAGTAATACTGCTTCCTACGAGCAGTACTTC.